This T cell receptor beta chain was found in a study of T cells in Graves' hyperthyroidism and ophthalmopathy. Across the study: Once the initial diagnosis was made, peripheral blood was obtained before any treatment.

This clonotype has a count of ten or more. Researchers amplified the TCR beta CDR3 regions from RNA transcripts. With the HTBI primer set, the TCR CDR3 went through a first round of RT-PCR. One entry per CDR3 protein results from TCRdb running MiXCR on the multiplex PCR reads. The sample has hundreds of thousands of distinct CDR3 sequences, about 15% seen once; the top ten hold roughly 8%. CDR1 is DFQATT and CDR2 is SNEGSKA in the germline V gene (reference sequence). Trimming took 6 bases from V and 5 from J; bases not matched to a gene: 10. This CDR3 contains 14 residues. The specimen sequenced was blood. The clonotype originates from a woman younger than 35 with Graves' hyperthyroidism. V and J are TRBV20-1 and TRBJ2-1; 7 nucleotides align to TRBD2. CDR3 protein: CSAVAREADNEQFF. DNA of the CDR3: TGCAGTGCCGTAGCCCGGGAGGCCGACAATGAGCAGTTCTTC.